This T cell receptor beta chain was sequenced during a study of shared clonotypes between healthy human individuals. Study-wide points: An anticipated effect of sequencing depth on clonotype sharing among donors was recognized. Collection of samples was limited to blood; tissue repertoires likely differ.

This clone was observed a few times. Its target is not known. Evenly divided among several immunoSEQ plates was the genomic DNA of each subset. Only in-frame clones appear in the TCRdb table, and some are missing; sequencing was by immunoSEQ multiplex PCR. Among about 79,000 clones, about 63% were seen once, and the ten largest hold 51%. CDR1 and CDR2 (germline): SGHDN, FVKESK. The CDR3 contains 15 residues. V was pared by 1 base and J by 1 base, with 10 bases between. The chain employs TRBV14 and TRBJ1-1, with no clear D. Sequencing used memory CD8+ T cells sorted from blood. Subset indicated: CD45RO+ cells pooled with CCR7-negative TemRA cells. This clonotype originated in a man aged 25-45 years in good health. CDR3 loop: CASSQGVGTNTEAFF. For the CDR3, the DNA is TGTGCCAGCAGCCAAGGTGTCGGCACGAACACTGAAGCTTTCTTT.